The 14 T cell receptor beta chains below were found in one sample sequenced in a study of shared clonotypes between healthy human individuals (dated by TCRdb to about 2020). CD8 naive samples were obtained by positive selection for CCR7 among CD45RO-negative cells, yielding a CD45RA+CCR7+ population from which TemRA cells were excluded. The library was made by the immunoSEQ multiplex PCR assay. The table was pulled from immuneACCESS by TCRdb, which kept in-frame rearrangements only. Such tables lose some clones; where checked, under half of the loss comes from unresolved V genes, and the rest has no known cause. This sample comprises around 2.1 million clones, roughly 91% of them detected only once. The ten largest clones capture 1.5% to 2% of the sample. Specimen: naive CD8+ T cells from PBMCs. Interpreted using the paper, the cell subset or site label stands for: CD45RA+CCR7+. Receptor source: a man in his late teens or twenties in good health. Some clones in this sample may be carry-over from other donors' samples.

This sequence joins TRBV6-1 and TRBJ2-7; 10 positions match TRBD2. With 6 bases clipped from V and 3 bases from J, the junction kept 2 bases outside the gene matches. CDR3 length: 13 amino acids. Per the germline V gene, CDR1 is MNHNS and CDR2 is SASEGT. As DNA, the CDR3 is TGTGCCAGCAGATCTAGCGGGAGCTACGAGCAGTACTTC. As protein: CASRSSGSYEQYF.

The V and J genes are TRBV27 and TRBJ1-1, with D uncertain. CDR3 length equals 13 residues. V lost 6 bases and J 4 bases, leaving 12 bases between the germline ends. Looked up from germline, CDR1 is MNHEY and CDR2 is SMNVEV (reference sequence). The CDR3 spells CASRPRRGTEAFF. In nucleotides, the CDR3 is TGTGCCAGCAGGCCACGAAGAGGCACTGAAGCTTTCTTT.

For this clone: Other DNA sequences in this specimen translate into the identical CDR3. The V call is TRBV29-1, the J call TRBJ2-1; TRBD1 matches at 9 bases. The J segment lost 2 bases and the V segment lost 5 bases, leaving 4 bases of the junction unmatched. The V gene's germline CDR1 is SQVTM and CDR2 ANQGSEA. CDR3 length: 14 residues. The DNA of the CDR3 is TGCAGCGTTTCCGGGACAGGGACCTACAATGAGCAGTTCTTC. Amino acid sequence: CSVSGTGTYNEQFF.

Here the CDR3 reads CASSQDRFPTYNEQFF. CDR3 bases: TGCGCCAGCAGCCAAGATCGGTTTCCCACCTACAATGAGCAGTTCTTC. This sequence joins TRBV4-3 and TRBJ2-1; no firm D call. V was trimmed by 0 bases and J by 2 bases, leaving 11 bases between them. Germline V lookup: CDR1 LGHNA, CDR2 YSLEER. There are 16 residues in the CDR3.

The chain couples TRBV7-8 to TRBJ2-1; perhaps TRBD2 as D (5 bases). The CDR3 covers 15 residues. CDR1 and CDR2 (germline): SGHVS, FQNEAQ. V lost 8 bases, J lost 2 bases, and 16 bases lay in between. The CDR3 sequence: CASLADSLTYNEQFF. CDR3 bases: TGTGCCAGCTTGGCGGACTCACTCACCTACAATGAGCAGTTCTTC.

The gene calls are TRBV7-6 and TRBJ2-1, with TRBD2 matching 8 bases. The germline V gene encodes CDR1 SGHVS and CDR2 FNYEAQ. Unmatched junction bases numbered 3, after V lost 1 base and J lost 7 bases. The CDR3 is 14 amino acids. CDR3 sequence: CASSLVGRGNEQFF. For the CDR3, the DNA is TGTGCCAGCAGCTTAGTCGGGAGGGGAAATGAGCAGTTCTTC.

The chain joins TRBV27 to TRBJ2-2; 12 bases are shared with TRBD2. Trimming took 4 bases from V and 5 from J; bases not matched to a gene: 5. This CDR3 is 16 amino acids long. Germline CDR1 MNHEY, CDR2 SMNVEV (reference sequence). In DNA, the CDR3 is TGTGCCAGCAGTTCTAGGACTAGCGGGACTACCGGGGAGCTGTTTTTT. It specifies CASSSRTSGTTGELFF.

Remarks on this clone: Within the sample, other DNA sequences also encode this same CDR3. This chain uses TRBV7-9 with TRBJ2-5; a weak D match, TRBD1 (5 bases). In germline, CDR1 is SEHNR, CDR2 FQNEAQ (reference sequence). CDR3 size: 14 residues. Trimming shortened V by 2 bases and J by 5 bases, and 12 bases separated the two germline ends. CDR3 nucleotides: TGTGCCAGCAGCTTAATTCAGGGTGGGGAGACCCAGTACTTC. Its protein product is CASSLIQGGETQYF.

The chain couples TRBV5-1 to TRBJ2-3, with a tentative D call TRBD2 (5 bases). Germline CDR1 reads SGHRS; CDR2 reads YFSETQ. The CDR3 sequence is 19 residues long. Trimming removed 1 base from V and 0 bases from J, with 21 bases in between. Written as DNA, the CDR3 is TGCGCCAGCAGCTTGAGGCCCGGGATTATTTATACTAGCACAGATACGCAGTATTTT. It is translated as CASSLRPGIIYTSTDTQYF.

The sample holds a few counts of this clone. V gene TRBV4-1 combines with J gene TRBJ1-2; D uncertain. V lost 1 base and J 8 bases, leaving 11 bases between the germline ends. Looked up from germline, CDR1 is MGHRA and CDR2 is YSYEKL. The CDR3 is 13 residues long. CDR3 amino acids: CASSQVGSGGYTF. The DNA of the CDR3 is TGCGCCAGCAGCCAAGTCGGGAGTGGAGGCTACACCTTC.

CDR3: CASSFGGRAETQYF. CDR3 DNA: TGTGCCAGCAGCTTCGGCGGGAGGGCAGAGACCCAGTACTTC. The chain is built from TRBV7-9 and TRBJ2-5; 9 positions agree with TRBD2. V lost 3 bases, J lost 4 bases, and 3 bases stayed unmatched. The germline V gene has CDR1 SEHNR and CDR2 FQNEAQ (reference sequence). The CDR3 consists of 14 residues.

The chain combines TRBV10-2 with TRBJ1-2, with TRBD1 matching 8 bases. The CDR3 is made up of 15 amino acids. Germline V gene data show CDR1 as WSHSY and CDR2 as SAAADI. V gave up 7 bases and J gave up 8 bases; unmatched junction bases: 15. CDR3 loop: CASIPDRGRNRGYTF. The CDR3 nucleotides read TGCGCCAGCATTCCAGACAGGGGACGGAATAGGGGCTACACCTTC.

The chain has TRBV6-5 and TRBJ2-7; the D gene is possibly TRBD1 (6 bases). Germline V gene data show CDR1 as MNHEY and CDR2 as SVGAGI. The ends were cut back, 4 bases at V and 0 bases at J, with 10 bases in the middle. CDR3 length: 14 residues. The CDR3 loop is CASSWDTSSYEQYF. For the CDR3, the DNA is TGTGCCAGCAGTTGGGACACGAGCTCCTACGAGCAGTACTTC.

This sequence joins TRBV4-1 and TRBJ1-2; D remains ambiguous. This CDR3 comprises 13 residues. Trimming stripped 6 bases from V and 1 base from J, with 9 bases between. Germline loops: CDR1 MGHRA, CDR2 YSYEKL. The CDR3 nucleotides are TGCGCCAGCAGTCCGCGTCTTAACTATGGCTACACCTTC. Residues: CASSPRLNYGYTF.